This T cell receptor beta chain derives from a study of T cell responses to AZD1222 COVID-19 vaccine. Broader study findings: Scientists sampled the repertoires only once the peak T cell response had passed. Unmutated variant regions reportedly attract nearly half of all spike-specific TCRs. Mostly white British, mostly female donors; authors suggested clonal diversity may be underestimated.

Method: immunoSEQ multiplex PCR; TCRdb's copy keeps in-frame clones and lacks some. The sample includes more than 85,000 clones, 89% of them seen just once. Second-dose intervals near 4 or 12 weeks were combined. As to this clone: Its antigen is not identified.

Trimming took off 7 bases at V and 4 bases at J, with 13 bases between the two ends. The CDR3 contains 13 residues. Material: peripheral blood, obtained 28 days after the second AZD1222 dose. The rearrangement links TRBV12-3 or TRBV12-4 to TRBJ1-1; TRBD1 might be the D (5 bases). This sequence was found in an adult who received the AZD1222 COVID-19 vaccine. The CDR3 bases are TGTGCCAGCAAGTTCGGGGCGGGCACTGAAGCTTTCTTT. Amino acid sequence: CASKFGAGTEAFF.